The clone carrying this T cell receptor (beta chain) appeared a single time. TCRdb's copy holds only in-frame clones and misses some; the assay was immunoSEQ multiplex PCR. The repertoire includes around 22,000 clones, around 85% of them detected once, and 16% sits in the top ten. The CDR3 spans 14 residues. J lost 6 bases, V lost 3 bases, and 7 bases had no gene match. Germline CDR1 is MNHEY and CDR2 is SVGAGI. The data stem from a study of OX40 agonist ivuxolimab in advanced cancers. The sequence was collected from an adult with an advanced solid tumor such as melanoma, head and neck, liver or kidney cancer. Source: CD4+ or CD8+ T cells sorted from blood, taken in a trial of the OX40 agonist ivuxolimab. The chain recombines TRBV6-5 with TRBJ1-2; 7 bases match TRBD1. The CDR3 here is CASSYQGGGDGYTF. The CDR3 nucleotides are TGTGCCAGCAGTTATCAGGGGGGAGGCGATGGCTACACCTTC.